This entry features one T cell receptor (beta chain) sequence. Its antigen is as yet unknown. The length of the CDR3 is 14 residues. Germline loops: CDR1 MGHRA, CDR2 YSYEKL. With 3 bases removed from V and 3 bases from J, the gap between germline ends came to 11 bases. Subsequent to roughly 9 days of culture, CD4+ T cells were isolated. Participants were vaccinated with two doses of either the BNT162b2 or mRNA-1273 vaccine. Half of the medium was exchanged for IL-2 medium on both days 3 and 7. Sequenced by immunoSEQ multiplex PCR; TCRdb stores in-frame clones only, minus some. Of about 47,000 clones listed, approximately 70% are singletons. The data were obtained in a study of vaccination effects on CD4 cells after COVID-19. Study background: The second dose preceded post-vaccine samples by a median of 72 days. General study results and limits: Common cold coronaviruses were cross-recognized by only 1 of 255 vaccine-induced clones in healthy vaccinees. Small numbers of convalescent patients limited the study. It also lacked early post-infection timepoints.

The receptor was derived from a human donor who received a COVID-19 vaccine. The V call is TRBV4-1, the J call TRBJ1-2; no definite D call. This material consisted of CD4+ T cells from PBMCs cultured without peptide, taken after COVID-19 vaccination. The CDR3 loop is CASSQVLFDYGYTF. Here the CDR3 DNA reads TGCGCCAGCAGCCAGGTCCTTTTCGACTATGGCTACACCTTC.